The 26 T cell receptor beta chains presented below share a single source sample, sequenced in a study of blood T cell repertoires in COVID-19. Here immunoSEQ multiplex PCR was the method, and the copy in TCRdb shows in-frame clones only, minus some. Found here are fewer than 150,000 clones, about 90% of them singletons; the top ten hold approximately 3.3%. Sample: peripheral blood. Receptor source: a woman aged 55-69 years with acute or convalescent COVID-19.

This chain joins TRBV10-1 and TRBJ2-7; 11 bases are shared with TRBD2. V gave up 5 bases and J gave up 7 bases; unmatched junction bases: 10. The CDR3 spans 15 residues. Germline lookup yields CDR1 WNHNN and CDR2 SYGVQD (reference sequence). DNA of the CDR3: TGCGCCAGCAGTCCCACTAGCGGGAGACTCGGGGAGCAGTACTTC. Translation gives CASSPTSGRLGEQYF.

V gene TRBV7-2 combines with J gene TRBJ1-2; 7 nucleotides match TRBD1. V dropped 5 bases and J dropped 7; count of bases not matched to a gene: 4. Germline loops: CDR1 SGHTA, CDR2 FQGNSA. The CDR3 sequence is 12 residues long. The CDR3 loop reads CASSLTGFGYTF. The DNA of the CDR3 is TGTGCCAGCAGCCTGACAGGGTTTGGCTACACCTTC. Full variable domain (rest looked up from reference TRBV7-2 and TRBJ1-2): GAGVSQSPSNKVTEKGKDVELRCDPISGHTALYWYRQSLGQGLEFLIYFQGNSAPDKSGLPSDRFSAERTGGSVSTLTIQRTQQEDSAVYLCASSLTGFGYTFGSGTRLTVV.

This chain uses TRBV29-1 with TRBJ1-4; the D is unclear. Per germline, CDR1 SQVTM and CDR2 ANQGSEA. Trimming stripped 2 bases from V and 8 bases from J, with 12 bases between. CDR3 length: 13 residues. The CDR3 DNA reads TGCAGCGTTGAAAGCGGATTGGGGGAAAAACTGTTTTTT. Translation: CSVESGLGEKLFF.

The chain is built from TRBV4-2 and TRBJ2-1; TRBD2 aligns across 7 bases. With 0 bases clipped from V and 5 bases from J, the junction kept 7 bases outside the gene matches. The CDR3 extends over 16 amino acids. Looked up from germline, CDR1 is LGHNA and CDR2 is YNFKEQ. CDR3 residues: CASSQDPSGGNNEQFF. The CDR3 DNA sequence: TGTGCCAGCAGCCAAGACCCTAGCGGAGGGAACAATGAGCAGTTCTTC.

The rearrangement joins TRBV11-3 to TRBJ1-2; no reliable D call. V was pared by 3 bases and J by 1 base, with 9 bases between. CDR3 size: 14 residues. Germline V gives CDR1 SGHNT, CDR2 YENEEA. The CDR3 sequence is CASSLEVLNYGYTF. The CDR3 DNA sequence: TGTGCCAGCAGCTTGGAGGTCCTTAACTATGGCTACACCTTC.

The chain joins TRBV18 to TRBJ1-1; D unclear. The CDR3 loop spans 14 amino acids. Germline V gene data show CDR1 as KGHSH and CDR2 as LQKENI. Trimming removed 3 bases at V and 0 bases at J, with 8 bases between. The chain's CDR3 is CASSPEQMNTEAFF. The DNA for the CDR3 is TGTGCCAGCTCACCCGAACAGATGAACACTGAAGCTTTCTTT. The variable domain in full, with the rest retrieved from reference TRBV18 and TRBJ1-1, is NAGVMQNPRHLVRRRGQEARLRCSPMKGHSHVYWYRQLPEEGLKFMVYLQKENIIDESGMPKERFSAEFPKEGPSILRIQQVVRGDSAAYFCASSPEQMNTEAFFGQGTRLTVV.

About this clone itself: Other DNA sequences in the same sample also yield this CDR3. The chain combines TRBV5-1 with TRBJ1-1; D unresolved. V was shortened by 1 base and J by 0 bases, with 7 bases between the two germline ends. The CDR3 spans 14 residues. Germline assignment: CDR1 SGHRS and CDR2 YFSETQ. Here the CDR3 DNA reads TGCGCCAGCAGCTTGACCGGTATGAACACTGAAGCTTTCTTT. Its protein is CASSLTGMNTEAFF.

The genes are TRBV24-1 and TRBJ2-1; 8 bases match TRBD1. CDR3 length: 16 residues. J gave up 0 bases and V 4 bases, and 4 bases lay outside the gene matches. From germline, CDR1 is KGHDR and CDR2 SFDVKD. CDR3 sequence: CATSDPTGGSYNEQFF. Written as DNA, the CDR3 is TGTGCCACCAGTGACCCCACAGGGGGCTCCTACAATGAGCAGTTCTTC.

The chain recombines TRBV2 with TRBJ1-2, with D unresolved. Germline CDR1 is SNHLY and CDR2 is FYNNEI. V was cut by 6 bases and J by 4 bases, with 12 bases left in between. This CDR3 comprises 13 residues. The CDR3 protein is CASRSEPSYGYTF. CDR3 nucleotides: TGTGCCAGCAGGTCAGAACCGTCCTATGGCTACACCTTC.

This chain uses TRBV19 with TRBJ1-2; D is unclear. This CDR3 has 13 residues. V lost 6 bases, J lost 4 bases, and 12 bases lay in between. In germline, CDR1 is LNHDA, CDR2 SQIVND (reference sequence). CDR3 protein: CASSPLAIYGYTF. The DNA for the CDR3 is TGTGCCAGTAGCCCCTTGGCAATCTATGGCTACACCTTC. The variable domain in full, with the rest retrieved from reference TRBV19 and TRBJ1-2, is DGGITQSPKYLFRKEGQNVTLSCEQNLNHDAMYWYRQDPGQGLRLIYYSQIVNDFQKGDIAEGYSVSREKKESFPLTVTSAQKNPTAFYLCASSPLAIYGYTFGSGTRLTVV.

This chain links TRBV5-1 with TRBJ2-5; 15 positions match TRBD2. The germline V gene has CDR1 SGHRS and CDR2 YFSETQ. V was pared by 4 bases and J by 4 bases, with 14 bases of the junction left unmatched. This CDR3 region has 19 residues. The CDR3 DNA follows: TGCGCCAGCAGCCGCGCAATGAGGACTAGCGGGAGGGCCGGAGAGACCCAGTACTTC. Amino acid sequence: CASSRAMRTSGRAGETQYF.

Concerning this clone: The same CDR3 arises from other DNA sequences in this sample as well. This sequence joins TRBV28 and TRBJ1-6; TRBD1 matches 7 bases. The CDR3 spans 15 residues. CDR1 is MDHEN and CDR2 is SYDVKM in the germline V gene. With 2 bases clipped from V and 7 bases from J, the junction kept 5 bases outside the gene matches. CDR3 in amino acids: CASSLGDRDNSPLHF. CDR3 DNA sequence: TGTGCCAGCAGTTTAGGGGACAGAGACAATTCACCCCTCCACTTT.

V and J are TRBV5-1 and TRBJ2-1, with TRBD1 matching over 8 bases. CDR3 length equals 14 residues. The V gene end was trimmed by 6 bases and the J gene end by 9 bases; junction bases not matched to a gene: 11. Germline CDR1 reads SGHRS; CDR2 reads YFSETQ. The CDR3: CASTFTGGNGEQFF. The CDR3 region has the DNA TGCGCCAGCACCTTCACAGGGGGTAATGGTGAGCAGTTCTTC.

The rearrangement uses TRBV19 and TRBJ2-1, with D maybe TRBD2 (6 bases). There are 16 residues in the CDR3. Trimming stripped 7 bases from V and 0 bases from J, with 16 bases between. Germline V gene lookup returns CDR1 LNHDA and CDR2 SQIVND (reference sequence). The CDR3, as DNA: TGTGCCAGTAACGCCGGGAGCTCACCCTCCTACAATGAGCAGTTCTTC. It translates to CASNAGSSPSYNEQFF.

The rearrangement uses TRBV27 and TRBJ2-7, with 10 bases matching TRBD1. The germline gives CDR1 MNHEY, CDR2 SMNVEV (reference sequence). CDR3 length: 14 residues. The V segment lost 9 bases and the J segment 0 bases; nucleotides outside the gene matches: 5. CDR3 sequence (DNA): TGTGCCAGTAGCGGGACAGGGGACTCCTACGAGCAGTACTTC. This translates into CASSGTGDSYEQYF.

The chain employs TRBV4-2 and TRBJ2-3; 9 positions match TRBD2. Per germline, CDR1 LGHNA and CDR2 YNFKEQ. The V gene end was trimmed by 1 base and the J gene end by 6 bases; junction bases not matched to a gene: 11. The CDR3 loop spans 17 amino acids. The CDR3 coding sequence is TGTGCCAGCAGCCAAGGGAGGCGGGAGGGTGGAGGGGATACGCAGTATTTT. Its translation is CASSQGRREGGGDTQYF.

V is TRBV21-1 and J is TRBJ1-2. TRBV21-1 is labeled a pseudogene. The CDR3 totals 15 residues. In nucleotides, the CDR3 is TGTGCCAGCAGCAAAGTCGAGGGTCCCTACTATGGCTACACCTTC. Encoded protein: CASSKVEGPYYGYTF.

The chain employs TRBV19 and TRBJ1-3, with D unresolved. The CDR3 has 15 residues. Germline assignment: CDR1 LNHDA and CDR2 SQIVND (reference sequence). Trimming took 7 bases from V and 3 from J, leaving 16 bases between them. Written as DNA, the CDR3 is TGTGCCAGTACCTTAGAGGTGGACTATGGAAACACCATATATTTT. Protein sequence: CASTLEVDYGNTIYF.

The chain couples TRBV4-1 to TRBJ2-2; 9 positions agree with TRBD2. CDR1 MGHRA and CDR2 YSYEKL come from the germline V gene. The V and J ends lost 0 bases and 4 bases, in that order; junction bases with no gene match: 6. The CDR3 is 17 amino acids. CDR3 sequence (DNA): TGCGCCAGCAGCCAAGATGGCGGGAGGGCAGTCACCGGGGAGCTGTTTTTT. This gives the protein CASSQDGGRAVTGELFF.

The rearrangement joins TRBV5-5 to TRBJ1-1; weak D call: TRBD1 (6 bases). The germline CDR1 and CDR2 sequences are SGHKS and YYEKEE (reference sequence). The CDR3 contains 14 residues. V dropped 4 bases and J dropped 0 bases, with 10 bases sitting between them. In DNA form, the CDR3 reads TGTGCCAGCAGCGAAGGGGGAGTGAACACTGAAGCTTTCTTT. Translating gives CASSEGGVNTEAFF. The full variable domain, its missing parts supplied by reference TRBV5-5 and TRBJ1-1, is DAGVTQSPTHLIKTRGQQVTLRCSPISGHKSVSWYQQVLGQGPQFIFQYYEKEERGRGNFPDRFSARQFPNYSSELNVNALLLGDSALYLCASSEGGVNTEAFFGQGTRLTVV.

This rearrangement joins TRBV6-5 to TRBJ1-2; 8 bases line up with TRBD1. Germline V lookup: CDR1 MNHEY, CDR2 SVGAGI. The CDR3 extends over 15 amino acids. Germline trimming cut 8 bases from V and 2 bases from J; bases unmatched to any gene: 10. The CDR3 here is CASLTGQGENYGYTF. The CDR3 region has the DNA TGTGCCAGCCTCACAGGACAGGGTGAGAACTATGGCTACACCTTC.

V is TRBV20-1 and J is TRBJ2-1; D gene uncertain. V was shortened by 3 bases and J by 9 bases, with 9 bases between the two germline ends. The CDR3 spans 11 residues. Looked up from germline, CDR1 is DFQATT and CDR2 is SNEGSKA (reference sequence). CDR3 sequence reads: CSARRDREQFF. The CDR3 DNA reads TGCAGTGCTAGGCGAGATCGTGAGCAGTTCTTC.

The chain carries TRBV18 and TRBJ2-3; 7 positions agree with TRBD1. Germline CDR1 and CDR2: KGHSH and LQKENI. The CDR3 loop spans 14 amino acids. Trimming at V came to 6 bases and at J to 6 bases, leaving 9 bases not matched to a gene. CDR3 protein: CASSWDSRGDTQYF. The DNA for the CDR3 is TGTGCCAGCTCGTGGGACAGTCGAGGCGATACGCAGTATTTT.

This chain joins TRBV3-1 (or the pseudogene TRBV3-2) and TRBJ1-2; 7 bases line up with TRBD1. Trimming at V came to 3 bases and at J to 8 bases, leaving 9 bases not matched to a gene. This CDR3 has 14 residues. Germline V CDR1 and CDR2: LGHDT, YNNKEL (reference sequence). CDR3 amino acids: CASSHVDRLAGYTF. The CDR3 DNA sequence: TGTGCCAGCAGCCACGTGGACAGGCTGGCCGGCTACACCTTC.

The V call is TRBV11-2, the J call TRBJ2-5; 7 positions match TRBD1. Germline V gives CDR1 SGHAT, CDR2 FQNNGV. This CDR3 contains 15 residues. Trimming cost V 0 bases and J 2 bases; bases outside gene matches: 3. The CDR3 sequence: CASSLDRGQQETQYF. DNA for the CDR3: TGTGCCAGCAGCTTAGATCGGGGACAGCAAGAGACCCAGTACTTC.

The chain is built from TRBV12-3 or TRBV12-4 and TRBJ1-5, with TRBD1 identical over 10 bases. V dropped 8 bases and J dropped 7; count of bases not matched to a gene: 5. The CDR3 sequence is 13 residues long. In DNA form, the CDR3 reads TGTGCCAGCGGACAGGGGGGTGGACAGCCCCAGCATTTT. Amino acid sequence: CASGQGGGQPQHF.